There are many counts of the clone carrying this T cell receptor (beta chain). The target antigen is unknown. This sample is part of a study of T cells in Graves' hyperthyroidism and ophthalmopathy. Whole-study findings and limits: A model built on 13 V-J features separated ophthalmopathy from stable hyperthyroidism. Ophthalmopathy onset followed model prediction by a median about six months.

Amplified TCR beta CDR3 regions came from RNA transcripts. Researchers ran a first-round RT-PCR on the TCR CDR3 using the HTBI primer set. TCRdb re-called the multiplex PCR reads with MiXCR, one entry per CDR3 protein. Here the sample spans 700,000 or so distinct CDR3 sequences, 16% being singletons. Subjects aged 18 to 65 presented with newly diagnosed hyperthyroidism of less than 2 months' duration. Uncontrolled infection, other autoimmune disease, pregnancy or lactation disqualified patients from enrolment. The CDR3 spans 15 residues. Germline CDR1 is SNHLY and CDR2 is FYNNEI. The V gene lost 3 bases and the J gene lost 1 base, with 12 bases spanning the gap.

What was sequenced was blood. The chain combines TRBV2 with TRBJ1-1, with D perhaps TRBD1 (6 bases). The source is a man aged 18 to 30 with Graves' hyperthyroidism. CDR3 region: CASSDEQGGNTEAFF. The CDR3, as DNA: TGTGCCAGCAGTGACGAACAGGGTGGGAACACTGAAGCTTTCTTT.